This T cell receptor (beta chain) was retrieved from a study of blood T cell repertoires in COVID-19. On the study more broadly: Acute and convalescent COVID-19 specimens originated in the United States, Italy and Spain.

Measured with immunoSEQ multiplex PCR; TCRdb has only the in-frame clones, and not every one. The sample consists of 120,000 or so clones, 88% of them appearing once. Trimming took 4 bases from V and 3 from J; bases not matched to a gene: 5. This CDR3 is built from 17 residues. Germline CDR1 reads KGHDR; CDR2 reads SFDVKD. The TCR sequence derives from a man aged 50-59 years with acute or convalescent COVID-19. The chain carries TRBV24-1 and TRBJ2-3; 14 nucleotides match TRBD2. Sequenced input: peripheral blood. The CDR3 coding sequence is TGTGCCACCAGTGACAGGGGACTAGCGGGAGTTACAGATACGCAGTATTTT. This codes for CATSDRGLAGVTDTQYF.